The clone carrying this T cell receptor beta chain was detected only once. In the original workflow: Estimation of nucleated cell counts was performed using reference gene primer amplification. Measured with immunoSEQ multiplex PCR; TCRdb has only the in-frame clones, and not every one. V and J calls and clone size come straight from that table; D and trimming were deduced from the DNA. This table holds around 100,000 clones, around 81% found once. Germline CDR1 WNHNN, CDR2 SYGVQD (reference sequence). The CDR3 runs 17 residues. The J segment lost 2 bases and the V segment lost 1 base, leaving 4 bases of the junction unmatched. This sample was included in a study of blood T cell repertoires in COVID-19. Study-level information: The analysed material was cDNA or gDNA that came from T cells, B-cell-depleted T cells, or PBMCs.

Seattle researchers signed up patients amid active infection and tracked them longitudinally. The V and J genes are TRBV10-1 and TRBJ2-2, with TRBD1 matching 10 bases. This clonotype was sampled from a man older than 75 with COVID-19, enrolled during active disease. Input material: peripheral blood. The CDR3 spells CASSELGQGINTGELFF. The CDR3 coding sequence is TGCGCCAGCAGTGAGTTGGGACAGGGGATCAACACCGGGGAGCTGTTTTTT.